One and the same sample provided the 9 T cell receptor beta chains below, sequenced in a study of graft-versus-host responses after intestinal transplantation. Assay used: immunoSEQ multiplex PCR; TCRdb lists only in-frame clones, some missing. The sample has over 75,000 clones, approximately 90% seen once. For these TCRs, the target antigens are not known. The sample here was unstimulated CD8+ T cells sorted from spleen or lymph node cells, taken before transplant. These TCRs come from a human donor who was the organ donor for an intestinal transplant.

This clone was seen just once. This CDR3 is CASSPRAAGELFF. The DNA for the CDR3 is TGTGCCAGCAGTCCCCGCGCCGCCGGGGAGCTGTTTTTT. V gene TRBV7-3 combines with J gene TRBJ2-2; no definite D call. Germline loops: CDR1 SGHTA, CDR2 FQGTGA. The ends were cut back, 6 bases at V and 6 bases at J, with 11 bases in the middle. The CDR3 is 13 amino acids.

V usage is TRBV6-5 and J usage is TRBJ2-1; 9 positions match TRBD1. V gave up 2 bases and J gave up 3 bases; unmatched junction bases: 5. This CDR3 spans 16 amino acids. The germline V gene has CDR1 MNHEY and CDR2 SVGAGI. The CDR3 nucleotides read TGTGCCAGCAGTTACCACAGGGGGCTAGGCTACAATGAGCAGTTCTTC. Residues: CASSYHRGLGYNEQFF.

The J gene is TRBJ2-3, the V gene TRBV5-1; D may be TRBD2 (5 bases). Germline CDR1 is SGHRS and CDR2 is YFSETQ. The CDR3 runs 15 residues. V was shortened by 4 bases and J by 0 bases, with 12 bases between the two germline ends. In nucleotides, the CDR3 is TGCGCCAGCAGCCCAGCGGAATTTAGCACAGATACGCAGTATTTT. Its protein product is CASSPAEFSTDTQYF.

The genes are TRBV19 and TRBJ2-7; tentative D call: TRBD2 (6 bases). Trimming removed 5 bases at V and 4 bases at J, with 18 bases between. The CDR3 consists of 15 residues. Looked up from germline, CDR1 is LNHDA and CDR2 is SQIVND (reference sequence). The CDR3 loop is CASSPYGPGGYEQYF. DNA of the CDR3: TGTGCCAGTAGTCCTTACGGGCCCGGGGGATACGAGCAGTACTTC.

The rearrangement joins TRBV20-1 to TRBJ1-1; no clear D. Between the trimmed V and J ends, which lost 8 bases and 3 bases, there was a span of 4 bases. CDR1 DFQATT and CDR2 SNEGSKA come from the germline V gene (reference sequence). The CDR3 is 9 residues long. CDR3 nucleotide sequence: TGCAGTCCGGACACTGAAGCTTTCTTT. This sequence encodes CSPDTEAFF.

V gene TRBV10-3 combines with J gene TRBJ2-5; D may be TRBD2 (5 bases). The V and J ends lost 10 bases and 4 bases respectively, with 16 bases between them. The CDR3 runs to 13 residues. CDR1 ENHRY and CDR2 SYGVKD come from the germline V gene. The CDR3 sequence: CATLGRAGETQYF. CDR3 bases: TGTGCCACCCTTGGACGGGCGGGAGAGACCCAGTACTTC.

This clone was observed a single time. CDR3 nucleotide sequence: TGTGCCAGCAACCTCAAGGACAGGGGTAATACGCAGTATTTT. Amino acid sequence: CASNLKDRGNTQYF. The chain has TRBV9 and TRBJ2-3; 9 bases line up with TRBD1. The V and J ends lost 6 bases and 7 bases, in that order; junction bases with no gene match: 9. CDR3 length: 14 amino acids. CDR1 and CDR2 from the germline V gene are SGDLS and YYNGEE.

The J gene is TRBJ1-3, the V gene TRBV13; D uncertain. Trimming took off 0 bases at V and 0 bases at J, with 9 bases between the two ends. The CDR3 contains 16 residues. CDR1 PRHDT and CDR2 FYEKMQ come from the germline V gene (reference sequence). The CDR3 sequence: CASSLGQQSSGNTIYF. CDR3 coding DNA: TGTGCCAGCAGCTTAGGCCAACAAAGCTCTGGAAACACCATATATTTT.

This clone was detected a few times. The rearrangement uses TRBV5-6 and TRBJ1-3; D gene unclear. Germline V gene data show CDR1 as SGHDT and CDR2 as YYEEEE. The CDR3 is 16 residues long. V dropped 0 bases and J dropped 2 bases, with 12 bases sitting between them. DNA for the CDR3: TGTGCCAGCAGCTTGGGCGGGGATAGGGCTGGAAACACCATATATTTT. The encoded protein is CASSLGGDRAGNTIYF. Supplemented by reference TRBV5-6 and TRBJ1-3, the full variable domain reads DAGVTQSPTHLIKTRGQQVTLRCSPKSGHDTVSWYQQALGQGPQFIFQYYEEEERQRGNFPDRFSGHQFPNYSSELNVNALLLGDSALYLCASSLGGDRAGNTIYFGEGSWLTVV.